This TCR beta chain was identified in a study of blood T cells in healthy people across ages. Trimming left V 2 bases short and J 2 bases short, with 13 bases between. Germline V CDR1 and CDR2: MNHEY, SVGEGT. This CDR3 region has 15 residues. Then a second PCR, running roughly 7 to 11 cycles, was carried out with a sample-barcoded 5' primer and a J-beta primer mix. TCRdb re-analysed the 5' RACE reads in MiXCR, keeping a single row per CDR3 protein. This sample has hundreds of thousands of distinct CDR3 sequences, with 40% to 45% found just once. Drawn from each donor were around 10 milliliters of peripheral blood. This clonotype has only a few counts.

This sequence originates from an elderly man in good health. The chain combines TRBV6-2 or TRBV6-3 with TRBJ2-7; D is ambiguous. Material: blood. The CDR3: CASSYINPPAYEQYF. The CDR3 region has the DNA TGTGCCAGCAGTTACATCAATCCGCCAGCCTACGAGCAGTACTTC.